The T cell receptor beta chain described here comes from a study of breast tumors, draining lymph nodes, adjacent tissues. This clonotype has more than one count but fewer than ten. No antigen is known for it. Study findings and constraints: Data fit most tumor T cells coming from lymph node, expanding in tumor.

J was trimmed by 6 bases and V by 5 bases; bases with no gene match: 9. This CDR3 is built from 15 residues. CDR1 is SGHAT and CDR2 is FQNNGV in the germline V gene. Via MiXCR, TCRdb re-called the multiplex PCR reads, giving one row per CDR3 protein. The table lists roughly 80,000 distinct CDR3 sequences, roughly 19% of them singletons. Breast cancer patients provided tissue from their axillary draining lymph nodes. The chain combines TRBV11-2 with TRBJ2-2; 7 nucleotides agree with TRBD2. The sequenced material came from axillary lymph node tissue. This TCR was recovered from a female donor with breast cancer. Some clones in this sample may be carry-over from other donors' samples. CDR3 protein: CASSLNGGVPGELFF. Here the CDR3 DNA reads TGTGCCAGCAGCCTTAATGGGGGGGTTCCCGGGGAGCTGTTTTTT.